The source of this TCR beta chain is a study of blood T cell repertoires in COVID-19. The CDR3 has 18 amino acids. Germline CDR1 is SGHRS and CDR2 is YFSETQ. Trimming at V came to 0 bases and at J to 2 bases, leaving 8 bases not matched to a gene. Per the original data handling: Amplification from reference gene primers served as the basis for estimated nucleated cell counts. Profiling relied on immunoSEQ multiplex PCR, and the TCRdb table lists in-frame clones only, not all of them. V and J calls and clone size are copied from that table; D and trimming were computed from the DNA. The repertoire holds 250,000 to 300,000 clones, with over 70% as singletons.

This clonotype was obtained from a woman in her 40s who had recovered from COVID-19. Material for sequencing was peripheral blood. The chain combines TRBV5-1 with TRBJ1-4; TRBD1 matches at 9 bases. The CDR3 sequence: CASSLAGNRGLTNEKLFF. For the CDR3, the DNA is TGCGCCAGCAGCTTGGCGGGGAACAGGGGGCTGACTAATGAAAAACTGTTTTTT.